These 10 T cell receptor beta chains came from one sample sequenced in a study of blood T cell repertoires in COVID-19 (TCRdb year 2020). Library preparation was by the immunoSEQ multiplex PCR assay. TCRdb provides this immuneACCESS table in a form limited to in-frame rearrangements. Some clones are lacking; in checked studies, under half of them reflect an unresolved V gene, and why the rest are absent is not known. The sample yields about 200,000 clones; roughly nine tenths were counted once. Jointly, the top ten make up around 9.6% of the sample. Material: peripheral blood. The receptors were gathered from a woman between 45 and 65 years old with COVID-19, enrolled during active disease.

This clone has a single count. This rearrangement joins TRBV28 to TRBJ2-3; tentatively, D is TRBD1 (6 bases). The ends were cut back, 8 bases at V and 6 bases at J, with 15 bases in the middle. The length of the CDR3 is 13 residues. Germline V gene data show CDR1 as MDHEN and CDR2 as SYDVKM. The CDR3 region is CASWDNRPDTQYF. CDR3 nucleotide sequence: TGTGCCAGCTGGGACAATCGACCGGATACGCAGTATTTT.

V usage is TRBV30 and J usage is TRBJ1-2, with a possible D match to TRBD1 (5 bases). The CDR3 has 13 residues. V lost 4 bases to trimming and J lost 4 bases, with 13 bases between them. CDR1 and CDR2 from the germline V gene are GTSNPN and SVGIG (reference sequence). CDR3 coding DNA: TGTGCCTGGACAAGGAGGGGAGGCTATGGCTACACCTTC. It is translated as CAWTRRGGYGYTF.

The rearrangement joins TRBV3-1 (or the pseudogene TRBV3-2) to TRBJ1-2; a possible D gene is TRBD1 (6 bases). Trimming removed 3 bases from V and 5 bases from J, with 19 bases in between. CDR1 and CDR2 from the germline V gene are LGHDT and YNNKEL (reference sequence). The CDR3 is made up of 16 amino acids. The CDR3 bases are TGTGCCAGCAGCCACGGCGGCGGGGGGCGACGATATGGCTACACCTTC. This sequence encodes CASSHGGGGRRYGYTF.

This chain joins TRBV11-3 and TRBJ2-1, with D perhaps TRBD2 (6 bases). Trimming stripped 3 bases from V and 6 bases from J, with 9 bases between. The CDR3 contains 13 residues. Germline values: CDR1 SGHNT, CDR2 YENEEA. The CDR3, as DNA: TGTGCCAGCAGCTTTCCCGGGGGCAATGAGCAGTTCTTC. It encodes CASSFPGGNEQFF.

CDR3: CASSLDAGGAISYEQYF. The CDR3 DNA sequence: TGTGCCAGCAGCTTAGATGCCGGGGGGGCGATCTCCTACGAGCAGTACTTC. The chain joins TRBV11-2 to TRBJ2-7; 8 bases line up with TRBD2. The CDR3 totals 17 residues. J lost 0 bases, V lost 0 bases, and 7 bases had no gene match. Per the germline V gene, CDR1 is SGHAT and CDR2 is FQNNGV.

The CDR3 DNA sequence: TGCGCCAGCAGCCAAGATCTACTAGCGGGGGGCCCAGATACGCAGTATTTT. It translates to CASSQDLLAGGPDTQYF. The V gene is TRBV4-1, the J gene TRBJ2-3, with TRBD2 identical over 12 bases. The CDR3 is 17 residues long. Germline V gene data show CDR1 as MGHRA and CDR2 as YSYEKL. V gave up 0 bases and J gave up 4 bases; unmatched junction bases: 5.

Only one count was recorded for this clone. The chain couples TRBV4-1 to TRBJ2-1; weak D call: TRBD2 (5 bases). The germline V gene has CDR1 MGHRA and CDR2 YSYEKL. The V and J ends lost 0 bases and 4 bases respectively, with 10 bases between them. CDR3 length: 15 amino acids. CDR3 region: CASSQDPGFYNEQFF. The CDR3 DNA reads as TGCGCCAGCAGCCAAGATCCGGGGTTTTACAATGAGCAGTTCTTC.

This chain joins TRBV7-2 and TRBJ1-3, with D possibly TRBD1 on 5 matching bases. There are 15 residues in the CDR3. V was shortened by 6 bases and J by 0 bases, with 12 bases between the two germline ends. Germline V lookup: CDR1 SGHTA, CDR2 FQGNSA. CDR3 bases: TGTGCCAGCAGGGGGGGAGGAACCTCTGGAAACACCATATATTTT. Translating it yields CASRGGGTSGNTIYF. Supplemented by reference TRBV7-2 and TRBJ1-3, the full variable domain reads GAGVSQSPSNKVTEKGKDVELRCDPISGHTALYWYRQSLGQGLEFLIYFQGNSAPDKSGLPSDRFSAERTGGSVSTLTIQRTQQEDSAVYLCASRGGGTSGNTIYFGEGSWLTVV.

V gene TRBV19 combines with J gene TRBJ2-3; 9 bases align to TRBD2. The germline CDR1 and CDR2 sequences are LNHDA and SQIVND (reference sequence). After removal of 5 bases from V and 3 bases from J, the junction contained 9 bases not matched to a gene. The CDR3 spans 16 residues. The CDR3 here is CASSRRTSVGTDTQYF. For the CDR3, the DNA is TGTGCCAGTAGTCGGCGGACTAGCGTGGGTACAGATACGCAGTATTTT.

The rearrangement joins TRBV14 to TRBJ2-1; the D is unclear. Germline CDR1 reads SGHDN; CDR2 reads FVKESK. This CDR3 contains 13 residues. V was clipped by 6 bases and J by 6 bases, with 12 bases between them. This CDR3 is CASSAGLINEQFF. The CDR3 DNA reads TGTGCCAGCAGTGCAGGCTTAATCAATGAGCAGTTCTTC.